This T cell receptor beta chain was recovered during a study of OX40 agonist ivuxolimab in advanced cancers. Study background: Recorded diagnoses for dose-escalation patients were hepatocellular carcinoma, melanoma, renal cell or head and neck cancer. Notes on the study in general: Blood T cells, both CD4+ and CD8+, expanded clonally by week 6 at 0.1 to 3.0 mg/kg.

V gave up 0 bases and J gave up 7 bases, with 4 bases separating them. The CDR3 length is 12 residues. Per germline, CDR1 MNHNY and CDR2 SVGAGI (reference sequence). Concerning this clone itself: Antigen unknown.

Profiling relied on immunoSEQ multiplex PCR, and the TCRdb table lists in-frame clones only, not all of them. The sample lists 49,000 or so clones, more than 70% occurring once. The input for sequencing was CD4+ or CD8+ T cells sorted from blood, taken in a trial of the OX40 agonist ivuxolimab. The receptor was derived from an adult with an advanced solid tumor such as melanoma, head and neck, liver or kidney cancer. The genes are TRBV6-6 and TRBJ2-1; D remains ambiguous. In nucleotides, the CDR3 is TGTGCCAGCAGTTACTCGGTGAATGAGCAGTTCTTC. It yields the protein CASSYSVNEQFF.